These 13 T cell receptor beta chains originate from one sample sequenced in a study of shared clonotypes between healthy human individuals. TCRdb's table, derived via immunoSEQ multiplex PCR, lists solely in-frame clones and lacks some. The sample has more than 2,000,000 clones, around nine tenths seen once. The material sequenced was naive CD4+ T cells sorted from blood. As for subset: CD45RA+ positively selected. The receptors shown here come from a man aged 18 to 29 in good health.

As concerns this clone: Other DNA sequences in the same sample also yield this CDR3. V usage is TRBV10-1 and J usage is TRBJ2-2; D not certain. The CDR3 runs to 12 residues. Trimming took 5 bases from V and 4 from J, leaving 5 bases between them. Looked up from germline, CDR1 is WNHNN and CDR2 is SYGVQD (reference sequence). Here the CDR3 DNA reads TGCGCCAGCAGTCGAGGCACCGGGGAGCTGTTTTTT. Translated, it gives CASSRGTGELFF.

V and J are TRBV10-3 and TRBJ2-7; 7 bases align to TRBD2. The trim removed 0 bases at V and 5 bases at J, leaving 7 bases unmatched. Germline-derived CDR1 and CDR2 are ENHRY and SYGVKD. The CDR3 runs 15 residues. The CDR3 DNA is TGTGCCATCAGTGAGTCGCGGGCCGCGGGGGACGAGCAGTACTTC. Its translation: CAISESRAAGDEQYF.

The CDR3 loop is CASSLGSRGRGVYEQYF. CDR3 coding DNA: TGTGCCAGCAGCTTGGGGTCGCGTGGCAGGGGGGTCTACGAGCAGTACTTC. The rearrangement links TRBV13 to TRBJ2-7; tentative D call: TRBD1 (7 bases). Germline V gene sequence: CDR1 PRHDT, CDR2 FYEKMQ (reference sequence). This CDR3 is 17 amino acids long. The V and J ends lost 3 bases and 3 bases respectively, with 21 bases between them.

The chain has TRBV5-1 and TRBJ2-5, with TRBD2 as a possible D gene (6 bases). Looked up from germline, CDR1 is SGHRS and CDR2 is YFSETQ. V was trimmed by 2 bases and J by 1 base, leaving 15 bases between them. This CDR3 region has 16 residues. For the CDR3, the DNA is TGCGCCAGCAGCTTCGCCAAGACTAGTTCCCAAGAGACCCAGTACTTC. The encoded protein is CASSFAKTSSQETQYF.

The chain links TRBV5-4 to TRBJ2-2; D possibly corresponds to TRBD2 (6 bases). Germline loops: CDR1 SGHNT, CDR2 YYREEE (reference sequence). With 4 bases removed from V and 7 bases from J, the gap between germline ends came to 14 bases. This CDR3 has 14 residues. The CDR3 DNA sequence: TGTGCCAGCAGCCACCAGGGAGGTGGCGGGGAGCTGTTTTTT. Protein sequence: CASSHQGGGGELFF.

The sample holds a few counts of this clone. The chain joins TRBV5-1 to TRBJ2-7; D remains unclear. Germline CDR1 reads SGHRS; CDR2 reads YFSETQ. V gave up 0 bases and J gave up 2 bases, with 12 bases separating them. The CDR3 extends over 15 amino acids. The CDR3 coding sequence is TGCGCCAGCAGCTTGGAAGGCACCCCGGCCTACGAGCAGTACTTC. Amino acid sequence: CASSLEGTPAYEQYF.

The chain carries TRBV5-8 and TRBJ2-3, with D unresolved. V dropped 0 bases and J dropped 6 bases, with 17 bases sitting between them. CDR3 length equals 16 residues. Germline CDR1 SGHTS, CDR2 YDEGEE. In DNA form, the CDR3 reads TGTGCCAGCAGCTTGGGGCTGGCGCCAATTTCGGATACGCAGTATTTT. Amino acids: CASSLGLAPISDTQYF. The full variable domain, completed using reference TRBV5-8 and TRBJ2-3, is EAGVTQSPTHLIKTRGQQATLRCSPISGHTSVYWYQQALGLGLQFLLWYDEGEERNRGNFPPRFSGRQFPNYSSELNVNALELEDSALYLCASSLGLAPISDTQYFGPGTRLTVL.

Only one count was recorded for this clone. Other DNA sequences in the same sample also yield this CDR3. This chain joins TRBV10-3 and TRBJ2-5; D could derive from TRBD1 or TRBD2 (5 bases each). CDR1 ENHRY and CDR2 SYGVKD come from the germline V gene. The CDR3 spans 13 residues. With 6 bases removed from V and 3 bases from J, the gap between germline ends came to 11 bases. CDR3 amino acids: CAISGAGEETQYF. CDR3 DNA sequence: TGTGCCATCAGCGGGGCTGGAGAAGAGACCCAGTACTTC.

This rearrangement joins TRBV5-6 to TRBJ2-2; 8 bases match TRBD1. The CDR3 is 16 residues long. Germline loops: CDR1 SGHDT, CDR2 YYEEEE. After removal of 4 bases from V and 6 bases from J, the junction contained 11 bases not matched to a gene. The CDR3 protein is CASSPGQARRAGELFF. For the CDR3, the DNA is TGTGCCAGCAGCCCGGGACAGGCCCGGAGGGCCGGGGAGCTGTTTTTT.

This chain links TRBV7-8 with TRBJ2-7; D gene ambiguous. The CDR3 length is 14 residues. CDR1 and CDR2 (germline): SGHVS, FQNEAQ. V lost 1 base to trimming and J lost 2 bases, with 9 bases between them. The CDR3, as DNA: TGTGCCAGCAGCTTAGTGCCAGCCACCTACGAGCAGTACTTC. The encoded protein is CASSLVPATYEQYF.

This clone is a singleton in its sample. CDR3 residues: CASSPGLISSYEQYF. The CDR3 DNA follows: TGCGCCAGCAGCCCAGGACTTATTAGCTCCTACGAGCAGTACTTC. V gene TRBV5-1 combines with J gene TRBJ2-7; maybe TRBD2 (5 bases). The germline gives CDR1 SGHRS, CDR2 YFSETQ. With 4 bases removed from V and 0 bases from J, the gap between germline ends came to 14 bases. The CDR3 has 15 residues.

The J gene is TRBJ2-7, the V gene TRBV11-2; 8 positions agree with TRBD1. In germline, CDR1 is SGHAT, CDR2 FQNNGV. J was trimmed by 5 bases and V by 4 bases; bases with no gene match: 1. The CDR3 totals 12 residues. The CDR3 is CASSSDRDEQYF. CDR3 sequence (DNA): TGTGCCAGCAGCTCGGACAGGGACGAGCAGTACTTC.

This clone appeared once. The V call is TRBV10-3, the J call TRBJ2-3; D may be TRBD1 (5 bases). CDR3 length: 13 amino acids. Trimming cost V 7 bases and J 4 bases, with 12 bases left between them. Germline CDR1 and CDR2: ENHRY and SYGVKD. The CDR3 DNA reads TGTGCCATCAACGCAGGGCCCCCAGATACGCAGTATTTT. As protein: CAINAGPPDTQYF.